This TCR beta chain was obtained from a study of cytomegalovirus exposure and HLA in healthy donors (TCRdb year 2017). In terms of the full investigation: According to an earlier analysis of 587 of the donors, about 179 million T cells yielded 120 million or so unique TCR beta sequences and approximately 300 Gb of sequence data. Along with the approximately 600-subject first cohort, a separate validation cohort of around 110 different subjects was used. HLA typing included class I and class II loci at four-digit resolution. Four to six DR-DQ haplotypes were handled as single units for association and clustering because linkage in the cohort was strong. Typing coverage varied by locus: roughly 620-640 donors for A, B, C, DRB1 and DQB1; around 560 for DQA1; approximately 570 for DPA1; about 450 for DPB1. Donor age, sex, ethnicity and CMV serostatus were compiled alongside the repertoire data. Among roughly 400 genotyped donors of the cohort, an average of about 240,000 unique TCR beta nucleotide sequences was sequenced per donor, of which 15% to 20% were non-productive. Among the roughly 390 genotyped donors, around 81% belonged to the genetic ancestry cluster associated with self-reported Caucasian donors. An earlier analysis of around 540 of the donors applied high-throughput TCR beta sequencing to assess whether each TCR beta V gene segment acted as functional or pseudogenic. The aim of the study was to test whether cataloging public T cell receptors could identify signatures of past pathogen exposure. The T cell repertoires of some 700 subjects were profiled by immunosequencing and related to cytomegalovirus serostatus. The study combined high-throughput TCR immunosequencing, statistical association of individual TCRs with disease status, and machine learning to predict cytomegalovirus infection status. In a later genetic analysis, genome-wide SNP genotypes for about 55% of the roughly 700 donors were used, and that subset was treated as a discovery cohort. In a later analysis, previously published TCR beta repertoires from hundreds of donors were re-analyzed and high-resolution HLA genotyping was added so that TCR occurrence patterns could be studied. Rather than drawing on any new phenotypic data, the later analysis identified candidate immune exposures from TCR beta sequences and the way those sequences occurred across donors. An early release that covered about 600 HLA-typed donors contained approximately 320 gigabases of sequencing data and 80 million or so unique TCR sequences. Every repertoire in the discovery cohort had been generated on one and the same sequencing platform. The paper as a whole reports these results and caveats: In this cohort, only TCR beta chains were sequenced, and detectable features were limited by the absence of alpha or paired-chain data. A cluster of highly shared sequence variants was judged likely to be a technical artifact of the sequencing pipeline. Because some donors lacked HLA typing at each locus, the association tests relied only on the typed subset. In a later analysis, 16,951 TCR beta sequences were associated with specific HLA alleles at a false discovery rate of 0.05. V-gene and J-gene trimming of TCR beta chains was associated with a missense DCLRE1C variant in a later genetic analysis, and the association was replicated in an independent cohort. The authors suggested that the approach could potentially be extended to other disease states and immunological phenotypes. When HLA alleles, especially DR and DQ, strongly co-occurred, attributing TCR associations to individual alleles was difficult. According to a later genetic analysis, donors in an Asian-associated ancestry cluster had fewer N-insertions in productive TCRs than the roughly 670-donor mean. Because counts were too low, more than 15 rarely observed V segments, including chromosome 9 orphons, were excluded from the earlier analysis of under 650 of the donors. For the cohort, immune exposure information was limited to CMV serostatus. Across donors, most TCR sequences were observed very rarely, whereas some public TCRs were present in many individuals. In a later analysis, TCR association rates were found to vary across HLA loci, with the most associated TCRs seen for DRB1 alleles and the fewest for HLA-C alleles. A further reported finding was that TCR beta sequences accurately predicted the HLA-A and HLA-B alleles for most subjects in the first cohort. In an earlier analysis of more than 450 of the donors, most TCR beta V segments were observed in productive rearrangements about 90% or about 30% of the time, broadly matching IMGT annotations. In the study, about 150 TCR beta chains were listed as associated with cytomegalovirus. Presence/absence analyses assumed roughly uniform sequencing depth across donors, an assumption that may not hold. Correlated functional status among segregating V segments might be attributable to linkage disequilibrium, but an unknown experimental factor could not be ruled out. Some IMGT-functional V segments, including TRBV6-2 and TRBV6-3, could not be distinguished by the 87-base-pair reads and were therefore excluded. In a later analysis, several top co-occurrence clusters were reported to appear linked to parvovirus B19, influenza, CMV and Epstein-Barr virus. Cytomegalovirus status was reported to be diagnosed by the classifier with high specificity and sensitivity in both the original and validation cohorts. Compared with equally common non-associated chains, HLA-associated TCR beta chains in a later analysis were more clonally expanded and had lower generation probabilities. In a later analysis, most CMV-associated TCR beta chains were found to appear HLA-restricted, with HLA associations seemingly driven largely by CMV exposure. Three of the identified cytomegalovirus-associated TCR beta chains were confirmed in vitro to be specific for cytomegalovirus antigens.

Library method: the immunoSEQ multiplex PCR assay. For the multiplex PCR, a mixture combining 60 forward primers for TCR Vbeta segments and 13 reverse primers for TCR Jbeta segments was used. A multiplex PCR assay on genomic DNA amplified the CDR3 region of rearranged TCR beta genes. The Illumina HiSeq System was used to sequence the amplified TCR beta libraries as 87-base-pair reads. The paper's data handling went like this. In a later analysis, tens of millions of unique TCR beta chains were counted across the 690 or so repertoires, and roughly 11 million of these chains were shared by at least two donors. A nearest-neighbor algorithm error-corrected the raw reads and collapsed the reads into unique sequences, merging closely related sequences to remove PCR and sequencing errors. CDR3 sequences were aligned to IMGT reference sequences to assign V, D and J gene segments. For a sequence to be retained, a match of at least six nucleotides was required to both a V gene segment and a J gene segment. A rearrangement was called productive if the CDR3 had no stop codons and remained in frame with V and J, and every other rearrangement was called non-productive. Following IMGT convention, CDR3 was defined as the stretch from the second conserved V-encoded cysteine to the conserved J-encoded phenylalanine. The earlier analysis of some 550 of the donors excluded any sequence lacking an unambiguous match to a single V gene segment. An earlier analysis of a few hundred of the donors called V segments functional above 56.7% productive rearrangements and segregating when the between-donor standard deviation exceeded 5%. To diagnose cytomegalovirus status from the catalog of TCR beta chain sequences, a statistical classification framework was built. In a later analysis, V and J genes were assigned by comparing TCR nucleotide sequences against IMGT/GENE-DB human TR gene sequences. Using the TCRdist pipeline, a later analysis assigned CDR3 sequences along with most-parsimonious VDJ recombination scenarios. In a later analysis, every TCR beta chain was defined by the combination of its CDR3 amino acid sequence and its V-gene family, and reads without a unique V-gene family were dropped. In a later analysis, approximately 640 highly shared, low-generation-probability nucleotide sequences were removed to address suspected cross-contamination and a sequencing artifact. For each public chain, a later analysis derived a clonal expansion index from normalized ranks of inferred template counts within each repertoire. Generation probabilities in a later analysis came from a VDJ recombination model fitted to out-of-frame rearrangements, and those results were checked against IGoR. A later analysis scored TCR-TCR, TCR-HLA and TCR-CMV co-occurrence with hypergeometric tests, applying a repertoire-size bias correction to TCR pairs. To estimate false discovery rates, a later analysis permuted the HLA or CMV assignments 20 times. In a later analysis, co-occurring TCRs were grouped using DBSCAN, with TCRdist sequence similarity added in when clustering inside HLA-allele-positive subsets. Repertoires with fewer than 30,000 or more than 120,000 public chains were left out of co-occurrence clustering, as were about 5 repertoires with anomalous nucleotide sharing. As stored in TCRdb, this immuneACCESS dataset retains in-frame rearrangements with V and J assigned. A fraction of the clones does not appear; measured against another copy, unresolved V genes explain less than half of the discrepancy, and the remainder lacks a known reason. V, J and clone size are those of that table, while D and trimming were read from the DNA. For this sample the table gives about 150,000 clones, of which over 70% were detected only once. The top ten clonotypes cover 1.5% to 2% of the sample.

The cohort was made up of about 610 healthy bone marrow donors. All cohort members were sampled while nominally healthy, although unrecorded immune exposures were likely present. The donor was CMV seronegative and was included in the group of over 300 seronegative cohort members. Every donor gave a peripheral blood sample, and the peripheral blood mononuclear cells from that sample were used for TCR beta sequencing. Genomic DNA extraction from the blood cell samples was performed with the Qiagen DNeasy Blood Extraction Kit. Note on this clone: The antigen this receptor binds is unknown. No base-level quality is on record; no much larger clone is a single base apart.

In the germline V gene, CDR1 corresponds to SGHRS and CDR2 to YFSETQ. After removal of 3 bases from V and 5 bases from J, the junction retains 4 bases not matched to a gene. The CDR3 covers 14 residues, taking in both the cysteine and the phenylalanine. The DNA shown is the 42-base CDR3, in frame from base 1. The sequenced sample consisted of PBMCs. Recombination connected TRBV5-1 to TRBJ2-7; 11 bases in the junction line up with TRBD1. The sequence came from a middle-aged woman in good health and CMV-seronegative. In nucleotide form, the sequence is TGCGCCAGCAGCTGGACAGGGGGCGAGGACGAGCAGTACTTC. Its coded protein is CASSWTGGEDEQYF.